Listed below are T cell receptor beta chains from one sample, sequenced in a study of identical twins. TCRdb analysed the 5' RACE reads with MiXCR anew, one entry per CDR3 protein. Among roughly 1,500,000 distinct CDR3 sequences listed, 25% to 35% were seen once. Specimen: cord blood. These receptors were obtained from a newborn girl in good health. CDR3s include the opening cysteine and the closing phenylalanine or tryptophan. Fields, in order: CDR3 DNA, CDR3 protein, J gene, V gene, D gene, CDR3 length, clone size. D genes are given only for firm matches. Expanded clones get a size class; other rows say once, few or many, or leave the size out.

TGCAGTGCGCCCACGACGTCGGGGAACGGGGAGCTGTTTTTT CSAPTTSGNGELFF TRBJ2-2 TRBV20-1 NA 14 NA
TGCAGCGTCGGGGCCTTCTACGAGCAGTACTTC CSVGAFYEQYF TRBJ2-7 TRBV29-1 NA 11 few
TGCAGTGCTAGAAGCCTAGCGGGAGGAGATACGCAGTATTTT CSARSLAGGDTQYF TRBJ2-3 TRBV20-1 TRBD2 14 few
TGTGCCATCAGTGAGTCATATTGGGGTAACTATGGCTACACCTTC CAISESYWGNYGYTF TRBJ1-2 TRBV10-3 NA 15 few
TGTGCCAGCAGTTTTGACAGGACTTCTTCCTACGAGCAGTACTTC CASSFDRTSSYEQYF TRBJ2-7 TRBV27 NA 15 few
TGTGCCAGCAGCTTAGGTGCAGGGACTGGAAACACCATATATTTT CASSLGAGTGNTIYF TRBJ1-3 TRBV7-2 NA 15 few
TGTGCCAGCAGCTTAAGAGCGGGGTACACAGATACGCAGTATTTT CASSLRAGYTDTQYF TRBJ2-3 TRBV7-7 TRBD2 15 few
TGTGCCAGCAACCTTCATCCGGGACTAGACGAGACCCAGTACTTC CASNLHPGLDETQYF TRBJ2-5 TRBV9 TRBD2 15 NA
TGTGCCAGCAGCAAACTTGGGAGCACAGATACGCAGTATTTT CASSKLGSTDTQYF TRBJ2-3 TRBV7-9 NA 14 NA
TGTGCCATCAGTGGGAGCGGGAGGGCGAGAAATGAGCAGTTCTTC CAISGSGRARNEQFF TRBJ2-1 TRBV10-3 TRBD2 15 NA
TGCAGTGCTTGCGCGTATGCGGGGAGCACAGATACGCAGTATTTT CSACAYAGSTDTQYF TRBJ2-3 TRBV20-1 NA 15 few
TGTGCCAGCAGCAGGGACAGTAGTCCTTTGAACTATGGCTACACCTTC CASSRDSSPLNYGYTF TRBJ1-2 TRBV28 TRBD1 16 NA
TGTGCCAGCAGCCAAGGAGGGGTTAGCAATCAGCCCCAGCATTTT CASSQGGVSNQPQHF TRBJ1-5 TRBV3-1 NA 15 NA
TGCGCCAGCAGCTTGATCGATCCTCTAGCGGCCTCCTACGAGCAGTACTTC CASSLIDPLAASYEQYF TRBJ2-7 TRBV5-1 TRBD2 17 many
TGTGCCATCAGTGAGGGACAGAGCTCTGGAAACACCATATATTTT CAISEGQSSGNTIYF TRBJ1-3 TRBV10-3 NA 15 once
TGTGCCAGCAGCCTCGAAAAATTAAAAGCAGGATTGGTCAGGAATGAGCAGTTCTTC CASSLEKLKAGLVRNEQFF TRBJ2-1 TRBV7-9 NA 19 few
TGTGCCAGCAGCTTAGACGGCCCGGATGGCTACACCTTC CASSLDGPDGYTF TRBJ1-2 TRBV6-1 NA 13 NA
TGCAGCGTTGAACTGAAGGGCGACAGGGGGGTCTACAATGAGCAGTTCTTC CSVELKGDRGVYNEQFF TRBJ2-1 TRBV29-1 TRBD1 17 many
TGTGCCAGCAGTTACGTTATTCGGCGGGACGGCTTATCCTACGAGCAGTACTTC CASSYVIRRDGLSYEQYF TRBJ2-7 TRBV6-2/TRBV6-3 NA 18 few
TGCAGTGCTCCGCGGACAGGAGAACTGTATGGCTACACCTTC CSAPRTGELYGYTF TRBJ1-2 TRBV20-1 TRBD1 14 NA
TGCAGCGCACTAGCGTACCAAGAGACCCAGTACTTC CSALAYQETQYF TRBJ2-5 TRBV20-1 TRBD2 12 NA
TGCAGTGCTAGACGAGGGAATAGGCTTACTGAAAAACTGTTTTTT CSARRGNRLTEKLFF TRBJ1-4 TRBV20-1 NA 15 few
TGTGCCATCAGTGACCTAGCGGGAGACGAGCAGTACTTC CAISDLAGDEQYF TRBJ2-7 TRBV10-3 TRBD2 13 NA
TGTGCCAGCAGACCTTCGACTAGCGGGAGATACGAGCAGTACTTC CASRPSTSGRYEQYF TRBJ2-7 TRBV28 TRBD2 15 NA
TGTGCCAGCAGTGGGGGGACAGCCCTTAGCAATCAGCCCCAGCATTTT CASSGGTALSNQPQHF TRBJ1-5 TRBV25-1 TRBD1 16 NA
TGTGCCGTACATCTGGGGGCCTTCAGTCAGCCCCAGCATTTT CAVHLGAFSQPQHF TRBJ1-5 TRBV7-4 NA 14 NA
TGTGCCAGCAGCTTCCCGACGCGCCAGAGCTCCTACAATGAGCAGTACTTC CASSFPTRQSSYNEQYF TRBJ2-7 TRBV7-9 NA 17 NA
TGTGCCAGCAGCCCCTCTGTGGGATATACGCAGTATTTT CASSPSVGYTQYF TRBJ2-3 TRBV27 NA 13 few